A selection of T cell receptor beta chains follows, all from one sample in a study of OX40 agonist ivuxolimab in advanced cancers. Repertoires were generated with immunoSEQ multiplex PCR, while TCRdb's copy carries only in-frame clones and drops some. Of about 59,000 clones listed, 94% were seen once; the top ten hold roughly 19%. This specimen consisted of CD4+ or CD8+ T cells sorted from blood, obtained in a trial of the OX40 agonist ivuxolimab. These receptors originate from an adult with an advanced solid tumor such as melanoma, head and neck, liver or kidney cancer. The CDR3 runs from the conserved cysteine through the conserved F or W. Each record gives: CDR3 protein, CDR3 DNA, V gene, clone size, J gene, D gene. A D gene is named only where the DNA matches it firmly. Only some rows state a clone size, as once, few, many or a class for expanded clones.

cdr3_aa: CASSVESSMNTEAFF
cdr3_nt: TGTGCCAGCAGCGTAGAAAGCAGCATGAACACTGAAGCTTTCTTT
v_call: TRBV9
clone_size: -
j_call: TRBJ1-1
d_call: -

cdr3_aa: CASSLDSRTSEQYF
cdr3_nt: TGTGCCAGCAGCTTAGACTCGAGGACTAGCGAGCAGTACTTC
v_call: TRBV7-9
clone_size: -
j_call: TRBJ2-7
d_call: TRBD2

cdr3_aa: CASSFRSGQETQYF
cdr3_nt: TGTGCCAGCAGCTTTAGGAGCGGGCAAGAGACCCAGTACTTC
v_call: TRBV5-4
clone_size: -
j_call: TRBJ2-5
d_call: -

cdr3_aa: CASSPPGLARETQYF
cdr3_nt: TGTGCCAGCAGCCCGCCGGGACTAGCGCGCGAAACGCAGTATTTT
v_call: TRBV7-2
clone_size: -
j_call: TRBJ2-3
d_call: TRBD2

cdr3_aa: CASRARRGSSGANVLTF
cdr3_nt: TGTGCCAGCAGGGCCCGGCGCGGGAGCTCTGGGGCCAACGTCCTGACTTTC
v_call: TRBV6-4
clone_size: -
j_call: TRBJ2-6
d_call: TRBD2

cdr3_aa: CASSPGLSGNTIYF
cdr3_nt: TGTGCCAGCAGCCCGGGGCTCTCTGGAAACACCATATATTTT
v_call: TRBV11-3
clone_size: -
j_call: TRBJ1-3
d_call: -

cdr3_aa: CASSKRFLNTEAFF
cdr3_nt: TGTGCCAGCAGCAAAAGATTTTTGAACACTGAAGCTTTCTTT
v_call: TRBV19
clone_size: -
j_call: TRBJ1-1
d_call: -

cdr3_aa: CASSSPVVDGSWNTGELFF
cdr3_nt: TGTGCCAGCAGCTCCCCTGTTGTGGACGGGAGTTGGAACACCGGGGAGCTGTTTTTT
v_call: TRBV7-9
clone_size: once
j_call: TRBJ2-2
d_call: -

cdr3_aa: CASSGAASGNTIYF
cdr3_nt: TGTGCCAGCAGCGGTGCGGCCTCTGGAAACACCATATATTTT
v_call: TRBV9
clone_size: -
j_call: TRBJ1-3
d_call: -

cdr3_aa: CASSGILKGRDYGYTF
cdr3_nt: TGTGCCAGCAGTGGGATTCTGAAGGGTAGGGACTATGGCTACACCTTC
v_call: TRBV25-1
clone_size: -
j_call: TRBJ1-2
d_call: -

cdr3_aa: CASSQDPPGDWSSYNEQFF
cdr3_nt: TGCGCCAGCAGCCAAGACCCCCCGGGAGACTGGAGCTCCTACAATGAGCAGTTCTTC
v_call: TRBV4-1
clone_size: -
j_call: TRBJ2-1
d_call: -

cdr3_aa: CASSLGQGSTEAFF
cdr3_nt: TGTGCCAGCAGCCTGGGACAGGGAAGCACTGAAGCTTTCTTT
v_call: TRBV6-5
clone_size: -
j_call: TRBJ1-1
d_call: TRBD1

cdr3_aa: CASSTLGEMNTEAFF
cdr3_nt: TGTGCCAGCAGCACATTGGGAGAAATGAACACTGAAGCTTTCTTT
v_call: TRBV14
clone_size: -
j_call: TRBJ1-1
d_call: -

cdr3_aa: CASSPKRDRANEKLFF
cdr3_nt: TGTGCCAGCAGCCCAAAGCGGGACAGAGCTAATGAAAAACTGTTTTTT
v_call: TRBV7-9
clone_size: -
j_call: TRBJ1-4
d_call: TRBD1

cdr3_aa: CASSSPPVGQDREQYF
cdr3_nt: TGTGCCAGCAGTTCTCCCCCCGTGGGCCAAGATCGCGAGCAGTACTTC
v_call: TRBV28
clone_size: -
j_call: TRBJ2-7
d_call: -

cdr3_aa: CSLRPNTEAFF
cdr3_nt: TGCAGCCTCCGGCCGAACACTGAAGCTTTCTTT
v_call: TRBV20-1
clone_size: -
j_call: TRBJ1-1
d_call: -